The 4 T cell receptor beta chains in this list originate from one sample, sequenced in a study of blood T cell repertoires in COVID-19. Data came from immunoSEQ multiplex PCR; TCRdb stores just in-frame clones and leaves some out. The sample has some 250,000 clones; around 87% are singletons. Sequenced sample: peripheral blood. Receptor source: a woman in her 70s with active or convalescent COVID-19.

The chain couples TRBV5-4 to TRBJ1-6; 7 positions match TRBD1. After removal of 1 base from V and 7 bases from J, the junction contained 8 bases not matched to a gene. The CDR3 spans 16 residues. The germline CDR1 and CDR2 sequences are SGHNT and YYREEE (reference sequence). The CDR3 sequence: CASSLSYRGGNSPLHF. The CDR3 DNA reads as TGTGCCAGCAGCTTGTCGTACAGGGGCGGAAATTCACCCCTCCACTTT.

V gene TRBV19 combines with J gene TRBJ1-5; possible D gene TRBD1, 5 bases. The ends were cut back, 1 base at V and 1 base at J, with 17 bases in the middle. The CDR3 is made up of 18 amino acids. Germline V CDR1 and CDR2: LNHDA, SQIVND (reference sequence). The CDR3 is CASSIVHLREESNQPQHF. The CDR3 DNA sequence: TGTGCCAGTAGTATAGTCCACCTCAGGGAGGAGAGCAATCAGCCCCAGCATTTT.

This clone was found once. The sample has other DNA sequences that encode this CDR3 too. CDR3 in amino acids: CASSLGVTEAFF. CDR3 nucleotides: TGTGCCAGCAGCTTAGGAGTAACTGAAGCTTTCTTT. The rearrangement links TRBV11-2 to TRBJ1-1; D uncertain. The V gene lost 1 base and the J gene lost 5 bases, with 5 bases spanning the gap. Germline assignment: CDR1 SGHAT and CDR2 FQNNGV. The CDR3 has 12 residues. Looking up the rest from reference TRBV11-2 and TRBJ1-1 gives the full variable domain: EAGVAQSPRYKIIEKRQSVAFWCNPISGHATLYWYQQILGQGPKLLIQFQNNGVVDDSQLPKDRFSAERLKGVDSTLKIQPAKLEDSAVYLCASSLGVTEAFFGQGTRLTVV.

The rearrangement joins TRBV18 to TRBJ2-1; D not resolved. The CDR3 consists of 11 residues. Germline V gene data show CDR1 as KGHSH and CDR2 as LQKENI. V shed 3 bases and J shed 12 bases, with 9 bases lying between them. The CDR3 loop is CASSPGLGQFF. The CDR3 region has the DNA TGTGCCAGCTCACCGGGCCTCGGGCAGTTCTTC.